These T cell receptor beta chains were read from a single sample in a study of CD8 T cells in ankylosing spondylitis. TCRdb itself ran the 5' RACE reads through MiXCR, one entry per CDR3 protein. The data hold 150,000 to 200,000 distinct CDR3 sequences, with approximately 12% observed a single time. The sample consisted of blood, either unsorted or a sorted T cell fraction (not recorded which). The receptors originated from a female donor with ankylosing spondylitis or in good health (not recorded which). CDR3s include the opening cysteine and the closing phenylalanine or tryptophan. The order of the fields is clone size, J gene, D gene, V gene, CDR3 DNA, CDR3 protein. The D gene is left open where the match is weak. Expanded clones are given a class, and other clones once, few, many or no size at all.

>NA|TRBJ2-5|TRBD2|TRBV3-1
TGTGCCAGCAGCCACGGACGGACTAGCGGGAGGGCCTTATATCCGGAGACCCAGTACTTC
CASSHGRTSGRALYPETQYF
>few|TRBJ1-2|NA|TRBV7-2
TGTGCCAGCAGCTCAGCGGGGAATGACTATGGCTACACCTTC
CASSSAGNDYGYTF
>NA|TRBJ2-2|TRBD2|TRBV3-1
TGTGCCAGCAGCCAGTGGACTAGCGGGGAGAGGAACGGGGAGCTGTTTTTT
CASSQWTSGERNGELFF
>many|TRBJ1-4|NA|TRBV6-5
TGTGCCAGCAGTTACGGGGGACTGGATAATGAAAAACTGTTTTTT
CASSYGGLDNEKLFF
>many|TRBJ2-2|TRBD1|TRBV29-1
TGCAGCGTCCAAAACAGGGGGCGCACCGGGGAGCTGTTTTTT
CSVQNRGRTGELFF
>many|TRBJ2-5|TRBD2|TRBV7-2
TGTGCCAGCAGCTTAGCCGGGGCGGGAGGCCCACAAGAGACCCAGTACTTC
CASSLAGAGGPQETQYF
>many|TRBJ1-4|NA|TRBV28
TGTGCCAGCAGTCCTATCCAGGGTAATGAAAAACTGTTTTTT
CASSPIQGNEKLFF
>many|TRBJ2-3|NA|TRBV11-2
TGTGCCAGCAGCTACGGGAGTTTCCGAGATACGCAGTATTTT
CASSYGSFRDTQYF
>few|TRBJ1-5|NA|TRBV7-3
TGTGCCAGCAGCTTAACCTCCAAGAGCAATCAGCCCCAGCATTTT
CASSLTSKSNQPQHF
>many|TRBJ2-2|NA|TRBV10-3
TGTGCCATCAGTTTTGAGGGACAGAACACCGGGGAGCTGTTTTTT
CAISFEGQNTGELFF
>few|TRBJ2-1|NA|TRBV24-1
TGTGCCACCAAATCTCTCCCCCCCGATGAGCAGTTCTTC
CATKSLPPDEQFF
>few|TRBJ2-1|TRBD2|TRBV12-3/TRBV12-4
TGTGCCAGCACGACTAGCGGGACTCCCAATGAGCAGTTCTTC
CASTTSGTPNEQFF
>few|TRBJ1-1|NA|TRBV7-2
TGTGCCAGCAGCTTAGATTTCTGGGCGAACACTGAAGCTTTCTTT
CASSLDFWANTEAFF
>many|TRBJ2-3|NA|TRBV20-1
TGCAGTGCGGGTCGTTTAGGAGGGGTCACAGATACGCAGTATTTT
CSAGRLGGVTDTQYF